This TCR beta chain was profiled in a study of cytomegalovirus exposure and HLA in healthy donors. Study background: In an earlier analysis, 95 million to 140 million unique TCR beta sequences were found from about 180 million T cells. Caucasian-associated ancestry cluster membership applied to about four fifths of about 370 genotyped donors. Overall study results and limits: Accurate prediction of most subjects' HLA-A and HLA-B alleles from TCR beta sequences was reported. Presence/absence analyses assumed roughly uniform sequencing depth across donors, which may not hold.

This CDR3 comprises 13 residues. Germline V gives CDR1 MNHEY, CDR2 SVGAGI. Trimming took off 4 bases at V and 6 bases at J, with 13 bases between the two ends. This clone has a handful of counts. Antigen unknown. 60 Vbeta and 13 Jbeta primers were used in PCR. Method: immunoSEQ multiplex PCR; TCRdb's copy keeps in-frame clones and lacks some. The profile shows some 130,000 clones, 80% of them singletons. The clonotype was recovered from a man aged 25-40 years in good health and CMV-seronegative. V gene TRBV6-5 combines with J gene TRBJ2-7; possibly TRBD2 for D (6 bases). The source material was PBMCs. The CDR3 nucleotides read TGTGCCAGCAGTTCGGGACTCCTCTCCGAGCAGTACTTC. Translating gives CASSSGLLSEQYF.